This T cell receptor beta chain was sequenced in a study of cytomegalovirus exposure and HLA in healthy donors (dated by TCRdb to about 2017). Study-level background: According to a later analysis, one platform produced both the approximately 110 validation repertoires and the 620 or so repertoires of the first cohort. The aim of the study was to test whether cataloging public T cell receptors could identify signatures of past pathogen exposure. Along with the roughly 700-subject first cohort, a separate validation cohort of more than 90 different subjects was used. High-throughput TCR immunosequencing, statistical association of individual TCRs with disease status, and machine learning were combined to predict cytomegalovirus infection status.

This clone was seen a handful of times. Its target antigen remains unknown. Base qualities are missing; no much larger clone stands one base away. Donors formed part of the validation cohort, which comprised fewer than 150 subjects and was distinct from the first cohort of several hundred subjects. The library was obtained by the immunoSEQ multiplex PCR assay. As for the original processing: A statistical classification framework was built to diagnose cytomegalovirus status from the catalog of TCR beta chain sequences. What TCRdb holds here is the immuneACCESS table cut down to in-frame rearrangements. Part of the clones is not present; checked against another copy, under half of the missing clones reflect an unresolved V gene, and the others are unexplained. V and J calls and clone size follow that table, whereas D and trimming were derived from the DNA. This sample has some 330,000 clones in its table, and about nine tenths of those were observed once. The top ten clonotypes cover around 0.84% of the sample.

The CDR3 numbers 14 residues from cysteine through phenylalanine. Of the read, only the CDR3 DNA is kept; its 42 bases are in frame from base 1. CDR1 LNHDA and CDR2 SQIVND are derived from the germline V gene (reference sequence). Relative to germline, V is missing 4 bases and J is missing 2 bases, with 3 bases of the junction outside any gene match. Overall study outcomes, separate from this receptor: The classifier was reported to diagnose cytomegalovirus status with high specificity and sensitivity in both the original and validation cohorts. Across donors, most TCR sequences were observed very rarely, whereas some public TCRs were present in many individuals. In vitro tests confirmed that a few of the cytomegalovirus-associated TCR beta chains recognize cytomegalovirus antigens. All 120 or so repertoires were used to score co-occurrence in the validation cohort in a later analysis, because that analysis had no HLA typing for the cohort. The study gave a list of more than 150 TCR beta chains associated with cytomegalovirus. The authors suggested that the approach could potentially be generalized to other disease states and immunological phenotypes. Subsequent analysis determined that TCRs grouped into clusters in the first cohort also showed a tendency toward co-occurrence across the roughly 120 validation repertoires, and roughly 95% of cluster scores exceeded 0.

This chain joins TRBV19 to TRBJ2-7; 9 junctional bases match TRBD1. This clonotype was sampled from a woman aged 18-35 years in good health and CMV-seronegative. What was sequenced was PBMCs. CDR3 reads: CASSTGTGTYEQYF. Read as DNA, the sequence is TGTGCCAGTAGTACCGGGACAGGGACCTACGAGCAGTACTTC. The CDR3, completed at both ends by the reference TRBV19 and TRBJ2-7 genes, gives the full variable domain DGGITQSPKYLFRKEGQNVTLSCEQNLNHDAMYWYRQDPGQGLRLIYYSQIVNDFQKGDIAEGYSVSREKKESFPLTVTSAQKNPTAFYLCASSTGTGTYEQYFGPGTRLTVT.